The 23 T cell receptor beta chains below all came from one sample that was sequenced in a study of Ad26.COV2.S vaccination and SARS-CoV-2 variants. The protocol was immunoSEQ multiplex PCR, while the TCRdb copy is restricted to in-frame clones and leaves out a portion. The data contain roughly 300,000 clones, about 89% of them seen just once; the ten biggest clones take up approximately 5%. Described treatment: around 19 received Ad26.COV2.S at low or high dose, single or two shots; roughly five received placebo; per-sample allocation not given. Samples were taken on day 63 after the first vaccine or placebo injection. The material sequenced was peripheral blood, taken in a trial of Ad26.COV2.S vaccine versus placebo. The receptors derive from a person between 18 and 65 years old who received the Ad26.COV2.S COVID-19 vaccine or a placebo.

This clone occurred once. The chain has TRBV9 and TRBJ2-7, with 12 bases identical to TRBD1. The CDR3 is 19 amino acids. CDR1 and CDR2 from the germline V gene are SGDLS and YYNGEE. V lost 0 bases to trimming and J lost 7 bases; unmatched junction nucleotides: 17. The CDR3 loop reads CASSVATEGGQGALSEQYF. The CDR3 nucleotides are TGTGCCAGCAGCGTAGCTACGGAGGGGGGACAGGGGGCTCTTTCTGAGCAGTACTTC.

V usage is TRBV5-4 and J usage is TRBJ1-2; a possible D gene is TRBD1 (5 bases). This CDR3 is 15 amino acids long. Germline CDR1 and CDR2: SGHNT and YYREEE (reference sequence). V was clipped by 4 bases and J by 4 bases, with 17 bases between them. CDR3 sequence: CASSRRDSELYGYTF. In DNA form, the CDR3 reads TGTGCCAGCAGCCGCCGCGACAGCGAACTCTATGGCTACACCTTC.

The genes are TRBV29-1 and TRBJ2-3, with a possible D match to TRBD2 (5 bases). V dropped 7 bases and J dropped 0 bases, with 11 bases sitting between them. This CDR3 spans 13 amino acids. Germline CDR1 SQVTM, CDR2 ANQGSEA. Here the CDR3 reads CSAGDPSTDTQYF. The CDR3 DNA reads TGCAGCGCCGGGGATCCCAGCACAGATACGCAGTATTTT.

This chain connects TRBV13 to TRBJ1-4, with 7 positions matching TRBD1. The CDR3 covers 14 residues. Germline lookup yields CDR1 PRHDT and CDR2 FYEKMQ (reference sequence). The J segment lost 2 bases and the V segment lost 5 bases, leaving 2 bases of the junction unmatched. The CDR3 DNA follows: TGTGCCAGCAGCGACAGGGAGACTAATGAAAAACTGTTTTTT. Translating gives CASSDRETNEKLFF. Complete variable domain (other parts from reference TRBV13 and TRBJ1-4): AAGVIQSPRHLIKEKRETATLKCYPIPRHDTVYWYQQGPGQDPQFLISFYEKMQSDKGSIPDRFSAQQFSDYHSELNMSSLELGDSALYFCASSDRETNEKLFFGSGTQLSVL.

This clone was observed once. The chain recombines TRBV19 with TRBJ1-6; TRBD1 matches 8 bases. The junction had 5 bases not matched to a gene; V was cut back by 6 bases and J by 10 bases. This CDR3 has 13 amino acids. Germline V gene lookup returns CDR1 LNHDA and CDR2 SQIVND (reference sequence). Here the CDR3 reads CASRDRVASPLHF. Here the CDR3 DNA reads TGTGCCAGTAGGGACAGGGTGGCATCACCCCTCCACTTT. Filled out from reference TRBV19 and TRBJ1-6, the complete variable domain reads DGGITQSPKYLFRKEGQNVTLSCEQNLNHDAMYWYRQDPGQGLRLIYYSQIVNDFQKGDIAEGYSVSREKKESFPLTVTSAQKNPTAFYLCASRDRVASPLHFGNGTRLTVT.

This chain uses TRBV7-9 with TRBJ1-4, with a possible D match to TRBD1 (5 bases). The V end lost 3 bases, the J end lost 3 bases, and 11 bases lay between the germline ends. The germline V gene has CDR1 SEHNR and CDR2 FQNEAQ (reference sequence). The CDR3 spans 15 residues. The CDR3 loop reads CASSLEGRANEKLFF. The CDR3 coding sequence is TGTGCCAGCAGCTTGGAGGGCAGGGCTAATGAAAAACTGTTTTTT.

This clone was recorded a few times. CDR3 protein: CASSLGTLGEQYF. CDR3 nucleotides: TGTGCCAGCAGCCTCGGGACCCTAGGCGAGCAGTACTTC. V usage is TRBV5-4 and J usage is TRBJ2-7; D possibly matches TRBD1 or TRBD2 (5 bases each). The CDR3 is 13 amino acids. V lost 4 bases and J 6 bases, leaving 14 bases between the germline ends. Germline CDR1 and CDR2: SGHNT and YYREEE (reference sequence).

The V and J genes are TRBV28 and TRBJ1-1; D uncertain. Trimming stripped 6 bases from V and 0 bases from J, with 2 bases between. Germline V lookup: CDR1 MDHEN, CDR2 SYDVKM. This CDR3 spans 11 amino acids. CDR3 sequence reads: CASRLNTEAFF. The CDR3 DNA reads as TGTGCCAGCAGGTTGAACACTGAAGCTTTCTTT.

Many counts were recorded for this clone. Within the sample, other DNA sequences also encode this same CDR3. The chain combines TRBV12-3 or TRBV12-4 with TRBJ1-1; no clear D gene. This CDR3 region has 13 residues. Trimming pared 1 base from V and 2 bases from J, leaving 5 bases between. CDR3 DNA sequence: TGTGCCAGCAGTTTAGGGCCAAACACTGAAGCTTTCTTT. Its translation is CASSLGPNTEAFF.

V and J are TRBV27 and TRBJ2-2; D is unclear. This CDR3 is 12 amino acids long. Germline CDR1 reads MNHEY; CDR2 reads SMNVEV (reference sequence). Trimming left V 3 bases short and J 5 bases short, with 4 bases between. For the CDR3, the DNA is TGTGCCAGCAGTTTCCCGACCGGGGAGCTGTTTTTT. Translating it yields CASSFPTGELFF.

The CDR3 here is CAITQGQGTRAFF. Written as DNA, the CDR3 is TGTGCCATCACTCAGGGACAGGGTACGAGAGCTTTCTTT. This chain uses TRBV10-3 with TRBJ1-1; 9 nucleotides align to TRBD1. V shed 7 bases, J shed 10 bases, and the junction held 10 bases outside the gene matches. The CDR3 contains 13 residues. Germline assignment: CDR1 ENHRY and CDR2 SYGVKD.

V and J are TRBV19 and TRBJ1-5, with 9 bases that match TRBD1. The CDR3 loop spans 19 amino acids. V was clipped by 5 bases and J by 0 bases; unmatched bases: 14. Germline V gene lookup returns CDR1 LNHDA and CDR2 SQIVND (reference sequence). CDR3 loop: CASSSRRDRVFFSNQPQHF. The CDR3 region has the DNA TGTGCCAGTAGTTCAAGGCGGGACAGGGTATTTTTTAGCAATCAGCCCCAGCATTTT.

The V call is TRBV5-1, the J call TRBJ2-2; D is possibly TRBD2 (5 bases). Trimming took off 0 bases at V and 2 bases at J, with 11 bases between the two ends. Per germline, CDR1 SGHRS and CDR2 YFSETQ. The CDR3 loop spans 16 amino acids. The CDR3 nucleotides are TGCGCCAGCAGCTTGGACGGTTGGACTAACACCGGGGAGCTGTTTTTT. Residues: CASSLDGWTNTGELFF.

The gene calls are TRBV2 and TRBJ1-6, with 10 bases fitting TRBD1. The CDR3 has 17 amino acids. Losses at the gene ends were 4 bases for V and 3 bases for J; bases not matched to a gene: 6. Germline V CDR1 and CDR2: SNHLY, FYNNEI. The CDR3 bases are TGTGCCAGCAGTGTGGGGACAGGGGTCGGCTATAATTCACCCCTCCACTTT. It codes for CASSVGTGVGYNSPLHF.

The CDR3 DNA follows: TGTGCCAGCAGCGAAGGGGGTAGTGAAAAACTGTTTTTT. It specifies CASSEGGSEKLFF. The genes are TRBV7-2 and TRBJ1-4, with D perhaps TRBD1 (6 bases). The V gene lost 5 bases and the J gene lost 7 bases, with 11 bases spanning the gap. Germline V CDR1 and CDR2: SGHTA, FQGNSA. The CDR3 length is 13 residues.

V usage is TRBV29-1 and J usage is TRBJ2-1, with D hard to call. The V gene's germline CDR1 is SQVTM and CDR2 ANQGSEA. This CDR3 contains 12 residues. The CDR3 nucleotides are TGCGGCCTACAGAGCTCCTACAATGAGCAGTTCTTC. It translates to CGLQSSYNEQFF.

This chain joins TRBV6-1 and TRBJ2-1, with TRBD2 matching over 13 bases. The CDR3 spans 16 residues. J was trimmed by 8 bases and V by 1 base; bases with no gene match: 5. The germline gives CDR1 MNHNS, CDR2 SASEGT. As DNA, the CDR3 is TGTGCCAGCAGTGAAGTGCCCGGGACTAGCGGGGATGAGCAGTTCTTC. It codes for CASSEVPGTSGDEQFF.

The CDR3 region is CASGTQGTEAFF. CDR3 nucleotide sequence: TGTGCTAGTGGTACCCAGGGAACTGAAGCTTTCTTT. This sequence joins TRBV12-5 and TRBJ1-1; possibly TRBD1 for D (5 bases). CDR3 length: 12 amino acids. Trimming took off 5 bases at V and 5 bases at J, with 9 bases between the two ends. Germline values: CDR1 LGHNT, CDR2 FRNRAP.

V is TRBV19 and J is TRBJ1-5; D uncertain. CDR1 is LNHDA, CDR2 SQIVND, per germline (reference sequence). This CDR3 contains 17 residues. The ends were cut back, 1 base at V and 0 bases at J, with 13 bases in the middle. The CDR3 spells CASSIGQLPYSNQPQHF. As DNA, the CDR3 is TGTGCCAGTAGTATAGGTCAGCTTCCTTATAGCAATCAGCCCCAGCATTTT. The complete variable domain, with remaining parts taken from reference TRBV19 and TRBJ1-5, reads DGGITQSPKYLFRKEGQNVTLSCEQNLNHDAMYWYRQDPGQGLRLIYYSQIVNDFQKGDIAEGYSVSREKKESFPLTVTSAQKNPTAFYLCASSIGQLPYSNQPQHFGDGTRLSIL.

CDR3 coding DNA: TGTGCCAGCAGCAGCGGATATCAGGGGGAAGCTTTCTTT. It translates to CASSSGYQGEAFF. J is TRBJ1-1 and V is TRBV3-1 (or the pseudogene TRBV3-2); possible D gene TRBD1, 6 bases. CDR1 LGHDT and CDR2 YNNKEL come from the germline V gene (reference sequence). This CDR3 is 13 amino acids long. V was pared by 5 bases and J by 8 bases, with 15 bases between.

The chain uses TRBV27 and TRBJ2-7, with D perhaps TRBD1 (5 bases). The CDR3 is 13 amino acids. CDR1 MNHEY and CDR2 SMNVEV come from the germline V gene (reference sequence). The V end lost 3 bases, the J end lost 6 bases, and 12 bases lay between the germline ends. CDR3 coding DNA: TGTGCCAGCAGTTTTGGAAGGGGCTCCGAGCAGTACTTC. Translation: CASSFGRGSEQYF.

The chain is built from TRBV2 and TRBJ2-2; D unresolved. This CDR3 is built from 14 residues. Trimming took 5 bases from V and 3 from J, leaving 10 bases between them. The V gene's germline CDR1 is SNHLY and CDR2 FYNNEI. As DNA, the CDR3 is TGTGCCAGCAGTTTTGACACATACACCGGGGAGCTGTTTTTT. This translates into CASSFDTYTGELFF.

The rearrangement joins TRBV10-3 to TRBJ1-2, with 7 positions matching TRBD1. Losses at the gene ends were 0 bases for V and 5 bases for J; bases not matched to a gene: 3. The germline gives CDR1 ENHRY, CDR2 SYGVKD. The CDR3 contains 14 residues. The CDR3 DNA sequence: TGTGCCATCAGTGAGTCGGGACAGTTATATGGCTACACCTTC. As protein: CAISESGQLYGYTF.